A single sample gave rise to the 18 T cell receptor beta chains below, sequenced in a study of cytomegalovirus exposure and HLA in healthy donors. The PCR made use of 60 Vbeta and 13 Jbeta primers. Here immunoSEQ multiplex PCR was the method, and the copy in TCRdb shows in-frame clones only, minus some. The sample carries about 140,000 clones, around four fifths recorded once. The sequenced material came from PBMCs. These receptors all come from a woman between 35 and 50 years old in good health and CMV-seronegative.

The CDR3, as DNA: TGTGCCAGCAGGGAAGGCGGGACAGCCAGCAATCAGCCCCAGCATTTT. It translates to CASREGGTASNQPQHF. V and J are TRBV28 and TRBJ1-5; 7 bases agree with TRBD1. The CDR3 totals 16 residues. The germline gives CDR1 MDHEN, CDR2 SYDVKM. J was trimmed by 1 base and V by 6 bases; bases with no gene match: 9.

The DNA for the CDR3 is TGTGCCAGTAGTCGGAGACTGGACAGTCCTAGGGGCTACACCTTC. Translated: CASSRRLDSPRGYTF. The V call is TRBV19, the J call TRBJ1-2, with D possibly being TRBD1 (6 bases). The CDR3 runs to 15 residues. V shed 5 bases and J shed 8 bases, with 21 bases lying between them. Germline V CDR1 and CDR2: LNHDA, SQIVND (reference sequence).

The V gene is TRBV4-3, the J gene TRBJ1-4, with TRBD1 as a possible D gene (6 bases). The CDR3 extends over 15 amino acids. Germline V gene data show CDR1 as LGHNA and CDR2 as YSLEER. Trimming shortened V by 2 bases and J by 5 bases, and 12 bases separated the two germline ends. In DNA, the CDR3 is TGCGCCAGCAGCCAACAGACAGGAAGGAATGAAAAACTGTTTTTT. Protein sequence: CASSQQTGRNEKLFF.

About this clone itself: Other DNA sequences in the same sample also yield this CDR3. The rearrangement links TRBV5-6 to TRBJ2-7; 7 positions match TRBD1. Per germline, CDR1 SGHDT and CDR2 YYEEEE. V trimming: 0 bases; J trimming: 3 bases; junction bases outside the gene matches: 0. This CDR3 has 13 amino acids. CDR3 sequence (DNA): TGTGCCAGCAGCTTGGACAGGGGCTACGAGCAGTACTTC. This gives the protein CASSLDRGYEQYF.

The chain links TRBV5-1 to TRBJ1-2; maybe TRBD1 (5 bases). This CDR3 spans 14 amino acids. Germline V lookup: CDR1 SGHRS, CDR2 YFSETQ. V lost 9 bases and J lost 0, with 15 bases in between. CDR3 region: CATGRDGANYGYTF. In nucleotides, the CDR3 is TGCGCCACCGGGCGGGACGGCGCTAACTATGGCTACACCTTC. The entire variable domain, with the rest obtained from reference TRBV5-1 and TRBJ1-2, is as follows: KAGVTQTPRYLIKTRGQQVTLSCSPISGHRSVSWYQQTPGQGLQFLFEYFSETQRNKGNFPGRFSGRQFSNSRSEMNVSTLELGDSALYLCATGRDGANYGYTFGSGTRLTVV.

This chain joins TRBV7-8 and TRBJ2-7; D is perhaps TRBD1 (6 bases). This CDR3 is 15 amino acids long. V shed 5 bases and J shed 0 bases, with 14 bases lying between them. The germline CDR1 and CDR2 sequences are SGHVS and FQNEAQ. The CDR3 DNA sequence: TGTGCCAGCAGCCAGAGAGGGGGAGCCTCCTACGAGCAGTACTTC. Translation gives CASSQRGGASYEQYF.

The chain carries TRBV5-5 and TRBJ2-7, with 8 bases identical to TRBD1. Germline V CDR1 and CDR2: SGHKS, YYEKEE (reference sequence). This CDR3 has 16 amino acids. Losses at the gene ends were 0 bases for V and 5 bases for J; bases not matched to a gene: 10. CDR3 protein: CASSLVFRQGAHEQYF. CDR3 DNA: TGTGCCAGCAGCTTGGTATTCAGGCAGGGGGCCCACGAGCAGTACTTC.

This chain uses TRBV6-5 with TRBJ1-1, with TRBD1 matching 9 bases. This CDR3 is built from 14 residues. Germline V CDR1 and CDR2: MNHEY, SVGAGI. V was pared by 4 bases and J by 4 bases, with 4 bases of the junction left unmatched. This chain's CDR3 is CASSFGQGTTEAFF. CDR3 DNA: TGTGCCAGCAGTTTCGGACAGGGGACCACTGAAGCTTTCTTT.

The V and J genes are TRBV7-9 and TRBJ1-2; the D gene is possibly TRBD1 (5 bases). Trimming took 8 bases from V and 4 from J, leaving 17 bases between them. Germline V gene data show CDR1 as SEHNR and CDR2 as FQNEAQ (reference sequence). There are 14 residues in the CDR3. The CDR3 loop reads CASGGTAISYGYTF. The CDR3 nucleotides are TGTGCCAGCGGGGGGACGGCGATCTCCTATGGCTACACCTTC.

This chain joins TRBV7-6 and TRBJ2-5; 14 bases agree with TRBD2. The J call is uncertain, as TRBJ2-7 better fits the DNA end. CDR1 and CDR2 from the germline V gene are SGHVS and FNYEAQ. The CDR3 has 19 residues. The CDR3 here is CASSLAGRGLAGAGYEQYF. The CDR3 nucleotides are TGTGCCAGCAGCTTAGCGGGTCGGGGACTAGCGGGAGCCGGCTACGAGCAGTACTTC.

About this clone itself: Other DNA sequences of this sample code for an identical CDR3. The CDR3 sequence is CASSLARDGYTF. The CDR3 DNA reads TGTGCCAGCAGCTTGGCCAGGGATGGCTACACCTTC. V usage is TRBV5-6 and J usage is TRBJ1-2; D possibly corresponds to TRBD1 (5 bases). Trimming stripped 0 bases from V and 6 bases from J, with 6 bases between. The CDR3 sequence is 12 residues long. The germline V gene has CDR1 SGHDT and CDR2 YYEEEE.

This clone was seen a handful of times. V is TRBV4-1 and J is TRBJ2-3; no reliable D call. Looked up from germline, CDR1 is MGHRA and CDR2 is YSYEKL. The CDR3 contains 15 residues. V lost 0 bases and J lost 4, with 11 bases in between. The chain's CDR3 is CASSQDPIEADTQYF. In DNA form, the CDR3 reads TGCGCCAGCAGCCAAGACCCAATAGAGGCAGATACGCAGTATTTT.

This chain joins TRBV28 and TRBJ2-1; 10 bases match TRBD2. CDR1 is MDHEN, CDR2 SYDVKM, per germline. The CDR3 has 17 amino acids. Trimming cost V 6 bases and J 6 bases; bases outside gene matches: 14. In DNA form, the CDR3 reads TGTGCCAGCAGACCTTTGTCCGGGCTAGCGGGAGTCAATGAGCAGTTCTTC. Its translation is CASRPLSGLAGVNEQFF.

This clone was seen a handful of times. V gene TRBV5-3 combines with J gene TRBJ1-1; D uncertain. TRBV5-3 is filed as an ORF, its function uncertain. The CDR3 runs to 14 residues. V was cut by 0 bases and J by 0 bases, with 6 bases left in between. The CDR3 is CARSLGQMNTEAFF. As DNA, the CDR3 is TGTGCCAGAAGCTTGGGGCAGATGAACACTGAAGCTTTCTTT.

The rearrangement uses TRBV4-2 and TRBJ1-2; 7 positions agree with TRBD1. The CDR3 sequence is 18 residues long. Germline V gives CDR1 LGHNA, CDR2 YNFKEQ. The ends lost 3 bases at V and 4 bases at J; junction bases unmatched: 17. CDR3 in DNA: TGTGCCAGCAGCCATCGAATGGACAGGTTAAGGTACACCTATGGCTACACCTTC. This codes for CASSHRMDRLRYTYGYTF.

The chain joins TRBV5-8 to TRBJ2-7; unclear D gene. V gave up 0 bases and J gave up 0 bases, with 4 bases separating them. The germline V gene has CDR1 SGHTS and CDR2 YDEGEE. CDR3 length equals 13 residues. CDR3 bases: TGTGCCAGCAGCTTGGCTTCCTCCTACGAGCAGTACTTC. Residues: CASSLASSYEQYF.

The CDR3 region has the DNA TGCGCCAGCAGCCAGAGACAGGGGACCTACGAGCAGTACTTC. As protein: CASSQRQGTYEQYF. The chain recombines TRBV5-1 with TRBJ2-7; 8 bases match TRBD1. The V segment lost 4 bases and the J segment 2 bases; nucleotides outside the gene matches: 5. The CDR3 runs to 14 residues. The germline CDR1 and CDR2 sequences are SGHRS and YFSETQ.

The rearrangement links TRBV30 to TRBJ1-5, with D possibly matching TRBD1 (6 bases). Germline loops: CDR1 GTSNPN, CDR2 SVGIG (reference sequence). The germline V and J ends were trimmed by 5 bases and 0 bases, with 14 bases remaining between them. The CDR3 runs 15 residues. CDR3 amino acids: CAWGAGQNSNQPQHF. The CDR3 DNA reads TGTGCCTGGGGGGCTGGACAGAATAGCAATCAGCCCCAGCATTTT.